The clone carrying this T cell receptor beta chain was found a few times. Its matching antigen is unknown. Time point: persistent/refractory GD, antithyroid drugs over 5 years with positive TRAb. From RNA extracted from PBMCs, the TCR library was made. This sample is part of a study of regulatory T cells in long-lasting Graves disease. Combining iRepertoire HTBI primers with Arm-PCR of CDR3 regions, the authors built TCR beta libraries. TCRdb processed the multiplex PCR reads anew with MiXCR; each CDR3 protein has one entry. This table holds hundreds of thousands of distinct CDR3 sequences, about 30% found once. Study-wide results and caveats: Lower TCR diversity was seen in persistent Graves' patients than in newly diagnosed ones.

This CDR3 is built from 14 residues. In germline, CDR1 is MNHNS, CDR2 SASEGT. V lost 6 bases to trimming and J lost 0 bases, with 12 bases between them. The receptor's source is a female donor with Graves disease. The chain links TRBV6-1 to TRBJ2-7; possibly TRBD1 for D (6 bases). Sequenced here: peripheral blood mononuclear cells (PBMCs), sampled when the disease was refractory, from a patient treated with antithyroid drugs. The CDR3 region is CASRSNRASYEQYF. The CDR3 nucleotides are TGTGCCAGCAGATCCAACAGGGCCTCCTACGAGCAGTACTTC.